These T cell receptor beta chains were read from a single sample in a study of CD8 T cells in Susac syndrome. TCRdb independently ran MiXCR on the immunoSEQ multiplex PCR reads; one entry per CDR3 protein. The repertoire holds 160,000 or so distinct CDR3 sequences, with just over 90% as singletons. The material sequenced was CD4+ T cells from PBMCs. These receptors were collected from a human donor in good health. Each CDR3 is given with its conserved first and last residue. Fields, in order: V gene, J gene, clone size, CDR3 protein. Some rows mark clone size as missing; the rest say once, few, many or name a class of expanded clone.

v_gene: TRBV12-5; j_gene: TRBJ2-4; abundance: NA; CDR3aa: CASGRIGPKNIQYF
v_gene: TRBV25-1; j_gene: TRBJ1-5; abundance: once; CDR3aa: CASSEQYSNQPQHF
v_gene: TRBV18; j_gene: TRBJ2-1; abundance: NA; CDR3aa: CASSPGRAGYNEQFF
v_gene: TRBV18; j_gene: TRBJ1-1; abundance: NA; CDR3aa: CASSLDRATEAFF
v_gene: TRBV23-1; j_gene: TRBJ1-5; abundance: NA; CDR3aa: CASQGGNNQPQHF
v_gene: TRBV29-1; j_gene: TRBJ1-6; abundance: NA; CDR3aa: CSVSIPGGDHNSPLHF
v_gene: TRBV28; j_gene: TRBJ2-5; abundance: NA; CDR3aa: CASSLPTGEETQYF
v_gene: TRBV28; j_gene: TRBJ1-2; abundance: NA; CDR3aa: CASSSGTGIGYTF
v_gene: TRBV18; j_gene: TRBJ1-2; abundance: NA; CDR3aa: CASSPTLDVGHTF
v_gene: TRBV5-1; j_gene: TRBJ1-5; abundance: NA; CDR3aa: CASSPMTGRNQPQHF
v_gene: TRBV5-4; j_gene: TRBJ2-2; abundance: NA; CDR3aa: CASSPPNTGELFF
v_gene: TRBV7-9; j_gene: TRBJ2-1; abundance: NA; CDR3aa: CASSSLAGESSYNEQFF
v_gene: TRBV7-2; j_gene: TRBJ2-7; abundance: NA; CDR3aa: CASSSSAVSSYEQYF
v_gene: TRBV20-1; j_gene: TRBJ1-6; abundance: NA; CDR3aa: CSASTGDSSYNSPLHF
v_gene: TRBV20-1; j_gene: TRBJ2-7; abundance: NA; CDR3aa: CSAGSGSGNYEQYF
v_gene: TRBV11-2; j_gene: TRBJ2-7; abundance: NA; CDR3aa: CASSLRQGANEQYF
v_gene: TRBV18; j_gene: TRBJ2-1; abundance: NA; CDR3aa: CASSPQAGKNEQFF
v_gene: TRBV3-1; j_gene: TRBJ2-7; abundance: NA; CDR3aa: CASSQEPRSYEQYF
v_gene: TRBV7-9; j_gene: TRBJ2-7; abundance: NA; CDR3aa: CASSLYGTGGEEQYF
v_gene: TRBV27; j_gene: TRBJ2-1; abundance: NA; CDR3aa: CASSPEYSYNEQFF